This entry lists 25 T cell receptor delta chains sequenced from one sample in a study of γδ T cells in repeated Plasmodium falciparum infection. Bulk repertoires came from Vgamma9/Vdelta2+ or Vdelta2-negative gammadelta T cells flow-sorted from PBMC. TCRdb applied CATT to the multiplex PCR reads for clone calling. The table lists tens of thousands of delta-chain clones, over 1.3% of them singletons. The sequencing sample was made of gamma-delta T cells from blood. The receptors stem from a pool of human donors (malaria-infected and uninfected, not separated).

The sample holds many counts of this clone. The V and J genes are TRDV1 and TRDJ1; TRDD2 aligns across 8 bases. No J segment appears in TCRdb, so it was assigned here by matching the sequence to germline. Germline V gives CDR1 TSWWSYY, CDR2 QGS. The CDR3 has 14 amino acids. Germline trimming cut 4 bases from V and 4 bases from J; bases unmatched to any gene: 5. The CDR3 loop is CALGGFLRYDKLIF. The CDR3 DNA reads as TGTGCTCTTGGGGGCTTCCTACGGTACGATAAACTCATCTTT.

This clone was counted a few times. TCRdb's protein, taken from a much larger clone, differs from this DNA's translation at residue 8, likely owing to a read error; the protein displayed comes from the DNA. This chain connects TRDV2 to TRDJ3, with a tentative D call TRDD3 (5 bases). The J gene is absent in TCRdb and was assigned here via DNA matching to germline. V was cut by 0 bases and J by 0 bases, with 17 bases left in between. The CDR3 consists of 20 residues. Germline lookup yields CDR1 GEAIGNYY and CDR2 EKD. The CDR3 spells CACDTAGSPKSSWDTRQMFF. The DNA for the CDR3 is TGTGCCTGTGACACCGCGGGATCCCCGAAAAGCTCCTGGGACACCCGACAGATGTTTTTC.

This clone was counted between two and nine times. The protein in TCRdb stems from a much larger clone and differs at residue 16 from this DNA's translation, likely a read error; here the protein is translated from the DNA. The J gene is TRDJ1, the V gene TRDV1, with a tentative D call TRDD3 (6 bases). TCRdb supplies no J gene; here it was assigned by aligning the nucleotide sequence to germline. The germline CDR1 and CDR2 sequences are TSWWSYY and QGS. This CDR3 is 20 amino acids long. The germline V and J ends were trimmed by 1 base and 7 bases, with 31 bases remaining between them. The CDR3 protein is CALGEPANVLHILGPGKLIF. Here the CDR3 DNA reads TGTGCTCTTGGGGAACCAGCTAACGTCCTCCACATACTGGGTCCCGGTAAACTCATCTTT.

In its sample, this clone was seen many times. The V call is TRDV1, the J call TRDJ1; D perhaps matches TRDD2 (5 bases). V lost 6 bases to trimming and J lost 2 bases, with 13 bases between them. Germline CDR1 reads TSWWSYY; CDR2 reads QGS. The CDR3 has 14 residues. CDR3: CALGSPYRTDKLIF. Here the CDR3 DNA reads TGTGCTCTTGGTAGCCCCTACAGGACCGATAAACTCATCTTT.

A word on this clone: The likely explanation is a read error, given a far larger clone one base away. Other DNA sequences in the sample encode the same CDR3. The chain combines TRDV2 with TRDJ1; TRDD3 might be the D (6 bases). Because TCRdb records no J gene, it was assigned here through a match of the DNA to germline. This CDR3 is 16 amino acids long. With 1 base removed from V and 8 bases from J, the gap between germline ends came to 22 bases. In germline, CDR1 is GEAIGNYY, CDR2 EKD. CDR3: CACDTYLGLDTGKLIF. DNA of the CDR3: TGTGCCTGTGACACTTACTTAGGACTAGATACGGGGAAACTCATCTTT.

About this clone: This DNA's translation differs at residue 7 from TCRdb's protein, which comes from a much larger clone; a read error is likely, and the protein shown is translated from the DNA. The rearrangement links TRDV1 to TRDJ1, with TRDD3 identical over 9 bases. As TCRdb names no J gene, one was assigned here on the basis of a DNA match to germline. CDR1 and CDR2 (germline): TSWWSYY, QGS. Losses at the gene ends were 3 bases for V and 2 bases for J; bases not matched to a gene: 22. This CDR3 has 21 amino acids. The CDR3 bases are TGTGCTCTTGGGGATGGCTTTCTTACACAACAAACTGGGGGAGTTACCGATAAACTCATCTTT. Protein: CALGDGFLTQQTGGVTDKLIF.

On this clone: This DNA's translation and the protein TCRdb lists, from a much larger clone, do not match at residue 16, likely due to a read error; the protein shown is translated from the DNA. This chain connects TRDV1 to TRDJ1; TRDD3 agrees at 7 bases. The CDR3 loop spans 22 amino acids. V lost 1 base, J lost 3 bases, and 26 bases stayed unmatched. Per the germline V gene, CDR1 is TSWWSYY and CDR2 is QGS. The CDR3 is CALGEQSRWSGSYWGFPDKLIF. DNA for the CDR3: TGTGCTCTTGGGGAACAAAGTCGATGGTCGGGTTCATACTGGGGATTCCCCGATAAACTCATCTTT.

This clone was recorded a few times. It may be a read error: a sequence one base away is much more abundant. The chain employs TRDV1 and TRDJ1, with TRDD2 matching over 8 bases. This CDR3 has 20 residues. The V gene's germline CDR1 is TSWWSYY and CDR2 QGS. The V segment lost 5 bases and the J segment 4 bases; nucleotides outside the gene matches: 24. DNA of the CDR3: TGTGCTCTTGGGACTCGCCTTCCTATTATACTGGGAAGACCTAGCGATAAACTCATCTTT. Translating gives CALGTRLPIILGRPSDKLIF.

This clone appeared a few times. This DNA's translation differs at residue 7 from TCRdb's protein, which comes from a much larger clone; a read error is likely, and the protein shown is translated from the DNA. The V and J genes are TRDV2 and TRDJ1, with TRDD3 matching 9 bases. Matching the DNA to germline supplied the J gene, which TCRdb does not give. In germline, CDR1 is GEAIGNYY, CDR2 EKD. The V segment lost 3 bases and the J segment 0 bases; nucleotides outside the gene matches: 10. CDR3 length equals 17 residues. CDR3 bases: TGTGCCTGTGACTCCTTACCGGGGGATACCGACACCGATAAACTCATCTTT. It codes for CACDSLPGDTDTDKLIF.

To note about this clone: TCRdb's protein, taken from a much larger clone, differs from this DNA's translation at residue 7, likely owing to a read error; the protein displayed comes from the DNA. The genes are TRDV2 and TRDJ1, with D tentatively TRDD3 (5 bases). TCRdb is silent on the J gene; assignment here came from matching the DNA to germline. The CDR3 consists of 13 residues. Trimming shortened V by 0 bases and J by 4 bases, and 8 bases separated the two germline ends. Germline CDR1 reads GEAIGNYY; CDR2 reads EKD. CDR3 amino acids: CACDTGMGDKLIF. The CDR3 nucleotides read TGTGCCTGTGACACCGGGATGGGCGATAAACTCATCTTT.

On this clone: Just one base apart from a much larger clone, this may be a read error. The genes are TRDV1 and TRDJ1; 8 bases agree with TRDD3. No J gene is reported in TCRdb; it was inferred here by comparing the DNA with germline. Germline CDR1 and CDR2: TSWWSYY and QGS. The CDR3 sequence is 19 residues long. Trimming at V came to 3 bases and at J to 0 bases, leaving 15 bases not matched to a gene. This CDR3 is CALGEFQYWGLIHTDKLIF. DNA of the CDR3: TGTGCTCTTGGGGAGTTTCAGTACTGGGGGTTAATCCACACCGATAAACTCATCTTT.

Comment on this clone: TCRdb's listed protein matches a much larger clone and diverges from this DNA's translation at residue 7, likely through a read error; the protein shown comes from the DNA. The chain is built from TRDV2 and TRDJ1; unclear D gene. TCRdb supplies no J gene; here it was assigned by aligning the nucleotide sequence to germline. Germline V CDR1 and CDR2: GEAIGNYY, EKD. The V gene lost 5 bases and the J gene lost 8 bases, with 20 bases spanning the gap. This CDR3 has 14 residues. CDR3 loop: CACVPGIEALKLIF. Written as DNA, the CDR3 is TGTGCCTGTGTCCCAGGTATTGAGGCCCTAAAACTCATCTTT.

This clone came up many times. In the same sample, other DNA sequences code for this CDR3. The chain employs TRDV1 and TRDJ2, with D tentatively TRDD3 (6 bases). CDR1 TSWWSYY and CDR2 QGS come from the germline V gene. V shed 1 base and J shed 6 bases, with 15 bases lying between them. The CDR3 spans 16 residues. The CDR3 sequence: CALGEPRWGVSAQLFF. The CDR3 nucleotides read TGTGCTCTTGGGGAACCTCGGTGGGGGGTCTCAGCACAACTCTTCTTT.

Ten or more counts support this clone. Within the sample, other DNA sequences also encode this same CDR3. The chain is built from TRDV1 and TRDJ1; 12 nucleotides agree with TRDD3. V lost 3 bases and J lost 3; bases outside the gene matches: 8. The CDR3 loop spans 17 amino acids. The germline CDR1 and CDR2 sequences are TSWWSYY and QGS. In DNA, the CDR3 is TGTGCTCTTGGGGATGACTGGGGGATACTATACCCCGATAAACTCATCTTT. This encodes CALGDDWGILYPDKLIF.

In its sample, this clone was seen many times. The same CDR3 can be traced to other DNA sequences in this sample. The chain recombines TRDV2 with TRDJ1, with TRDD3 matching 8 bases. Germline CDR1 is GEAIGNYY and CDR2 is EKD. With 3 bases clipped from V and 4 bases from J, the junction kept 33 bases outside the gene matches. CDR3 size: 23 residues. The CDR3 DNA follows: TGTGCCTGTGACCGAGTACTGGATCATTCCGCAACTGGGGGTTCTCTCCTGTTCGATAAACTCATCTTT. Its protein is CACDRVLDHSATGGSLLFDKLIF.

Comment on this clone: The protein given by TCRdb reflects a much larger clone and differs at residue 10 from this DNA's translation, likely from a read error; the protein shown is the DNA's translation. The rearrangement uses TRDV1 and TRDJ1; possible D gene TRDD3, 5 bases. Germline V gene data show CDR1 as TSWWSYY and CDR2 as QGS. CDR3 size: 22 residues. The ends were cut back, 0 bases at V and 0 bases at J, with 29 bases in the middle. The CDR3 DNA reads as TGTGCTCTTGGGGAACTGAACGCTCCCGAGGCAGCTATACGAGGATACACCGATAAACTCATCTTT. It codes for CALGELNAPEAAIRGYTDKLIF.

Within the sample, this clone is hyperexpanded. Other DNA sequences in this sample translate to the same CDR3. This rearrangement joins TRDV1 to TRDJ1; TRDD2 might be the D (6 bases). This CDR3 is built from 18 residues. Trimming shortened V by 2 bases and J by 3 bases, and 22 bases separated the two germline ends. Germline lookup yields CDR1 TSWWSYY and CDR2 QGS. CDR3 residues: CALGELVLPVAGPDKLIF. The CDR3 nucleotides read TGTGCTCTTGGGGAATTAGTCCTACCCGTTGCGGGACCCGATAAACTCATCTTT.

In its sample, this clone was seen a few times. A far larger clone is only one base removed, so a read error is likely. In the same sample, other DNA sequences code for this CDR3. This rearrangement joins TRDV2 to TRDJ1, with TRDD2 as a possible D gene (5 bases). Here the J gene came from matching the DNA to germline, since TCRdb omits it. Trimming stripped 3 bases from V and 5 bases from J, with 18 bases between. Germline CDR1 and CDR2: GEAIGNYY and EKD. This CDR3 is 15 amino acids long. In DNA form, the CDR3 reads TGTGCCTGTGACCCTCTACTCCTAAGGGCTGATAAACTCATCTTT. Translating gives CACDPLLLRADKLIF.

As concerns this clone: The protein recorded in TCRdb matches a much larger clone and deviates from this DNA's translation at residue 11, suggesting a read error; the protein here is obtained by translating the DNA. The chain links TRDV2 to TRDJ1; TRDD3 matches 13 bases. Germline V lookup: CDR1 GEAIGNYY, CDR2 EKD. The V segment lost 3 bases and the J segment 7 bases; nucleotides outside the gene matches: 7. CDR3 size: 15 residues. The DNA of the CDR3 is TGTGCCTGTGACGCATTACTGGGGGATACGCGTAAACTCATCTTT. Its translation: CACDALLGDTRKLIF.

Concerning this clone: A read error is the likely source, as a far larger clone sits one nucleotide away. This rearrangement joins TRDV1 to TRDJ1; D may be TRDD3 (6 bases). No J segment appears in TCRdb, so it was assigned here by matching the sequence to germline. Trimming removed 6 bases at V and 0 bases at J, with 26 bases between. The CDR3 runs 19 residues. From germline, CDR1 is TSWWSYY and CDR2 QGS. CDR3 loop: CALGERSRPTGMYTDKLIF. Written as DNA, the CDR3 is TGTGCTCTTGGAGAAAGGAGTAGACCCACTGGGATGTACACCGATAAACTCATCTTT.

This clone showed up many times. The V call is TRDV1, the J call TRDJ1; possible D gene TRDD2, 6 bases. Germline values: CDR1 TSWWSYY, CDR2 QGS. The CDR3 covers 18 residues. Trimming removed 0 bases at V and 0 bases at J, with 17 bases between. As DNA, the CDR3 is TGTGCTCTTGGGGAACTAGGATCCTACACCCTCAACACCGATAAACTCATCTTT. Its translation is CALGELGSYTLNTDKLIF.

Ten or more counts support this clone. CDR3 DNA: TGTGCCCTGGGGGTTTGCCGACCATCCAGCGGGGATCCTTACACCGATAAACTCATCTTT. Translated, it gives CALGVCRPSSGDPYTDKLIF. The gene calls are TRDV1 and TRDJ1; 7 nucleotides match TRDD3. Germline V gene sequence: CDR1 TSWWSYY, CDR2 QGS. The CDR3 has 20 amino acids.

In regard to this clone: The protein TCRdb gives is from a much larger clone and does not agree with this DNA's translation at residue 12, likely a read error; the protein shown here comes from the DNA. The chain combines TRDV1 with TRDJ1; D might be TRDD3 (5 bases). The J gene was not available in TCRdb and was assigned here by matching the DNA to germline segments. This CDR3 comprises 15 residues. Germline CDR1 reads TSWWSYY; CDR2 reads QGS. The CDR3 nucleotides read TGTGCTCTTGTAAACATCCAGGGGAACACCGATGAACTCATCTTT. It translates to CALVNIQGNTDELIF.

Points on this clone: For this DNA, TCRdb reports the protein of a much larger clone, which diverges at residue 6, most likely from a read error; the protein presented here is translated directly from the DNA. The V gene is TRDV1, the J gene TRDJ1; perhaps TRDD3 as D (5 bases). TCRdb does not report a J gene; here it was assigned by matching the DNA to germline references. The V end was cut by 2 bases, the J end by 0 bases, with 16 bases between. Germline lookup yields CDR1 TSWWSYY and CDR2 QGS. The CDR3 sequence is 17 residues long. The CDR3 DNA reads TGTGCTCTTGGGGAATCGCCACACTGGCCCAACACCGATAAACTCATCTTT. Translation: CALGESPHWPNTDKLIF.

This clone was counted only a few times. A read error is the likely source, as a far larger clone sits one nucleotide away. The same CDR3 is also encoded by other DNA sequences in this sample. This rearrangement joins TRDV1 to TRDJ1; 12 bases line up with TRDD3. This CDR3 comprises 22 residues. Germline V lookup: CDR1 TSWWSYY, CDR2 QGS. The CDR3 loop is CALGELPTWKLGDTPYTDKLIF. The CDR3 DNA follows: TGTGCTCTTGGGGAACTCCCAACCTGGAAGCTGGGGGATACGCCGTACACCGATAAGCTCATCTTT.